The rows below give T cell receptor beta chains drawn from one sample of a study of blood T cell repertoires in COVID-19. The method was immunoSEQ multiplex PCR; TCRdb's version includes in-frame clones alone and lacks a portion of them. This repertoire shows almost 250,000 clones, 80% to 90% found once; its top ten account for roughly 3.7%. The sample was PBMCs or T cells enriched from blood (not recorded which). The receptors here all came from a woman in her thirties who had recovered from COVID-19. Both conserved end residues are part of each CDR3. Each record gives: D gene, J gene, clone size, V gene, CDR3 DNA, CDR3 protein. The D gene is left open where the match is weak. Size is stated for part of the rows, as once, few or many counts, or as a class when the clone is expanded.

D gene: -
J gene: TRBJ1-2
clone size: -
V gene: TRBV19
CDR3 DNA: TGTGCCAGTAGTATAGTATCCGGGAATGGCTACACCTTC
CDR3 protein: CASSIVSGNGYTF

D gene: -
J gene: TRBJ1-1
clone size: medium-sized
V gene: TRBV2
CDR3 DNA: TGTGCCAGCGGAAGGAGTTTGAACACTGAAGCTTTCTTT
CDR3 protein: CASGRSLNTEAFF

D gene: -
J gene: TRBJ1-2
clone size: -
V gene: TRBV3-1/TRBV3-2
CDR3 DNA: TGTGCCAGCAGCCAAGCCAGCAGGGCAGTTGGCGGCTACACCTTC
CDR3 protein: CASSQASRAVGGYTF

D gene: TRBD1
J gene: TRBJ1-1
clone size: -
V gene: TRBV2
CDR3 DNA: TGTGCCAGCAGTGGACAGGGGCTAAACACTGAAGCTTTCTTT
CDR3 protein: CASSGQGLNTEAFF

D gene: -
J gene: TRBJ1-6
clone size: -
V gene: TRBV10-3
CDR3 DNA: TGTGCCATCAGTGAGCGGGCGCGGGGGAATAATTCACCCCTCCACTTT
CDR3 protein: CAISERARGNNSPLHF

D gene: -
J gene: TRBJ2-7
clone size: -
V gene: TRBV12-3/TRBV12-4
CDR3 DNA: TGTGCCAGCAGTTCGAGGGCCGGCGACGAGCAGTACTTC
CDR3 protein: CASSSRAGDEQYF

D gene: -
J gene: TRBJ2-4
clone size: -
V gene: TRBV7-3
CDR3 DNA: TGTGCCAGCAGCTCGACATACTTGGGCCCTTTAGCCAAAAACATTCAGTACTTC
CDR3 protein: CASSSTYLGPLAKNIQYF

D gene: -
J gene: TRBJ2-3
clone size: -
V gene: TRBV5-1
CDR3 DNA: TGCGCCAGCAGCCTATTAGACATCGCCGCCTCCGATACGCAGTATTTT
CDR3 protein: CASSLLDIAASDTQYF

D gene: -
J gene: TRBJ2-2
clone size: -
V gene: TRBV9
CDR3 DNA: TGTGCCAGCAGCATTCCGCCGGACACCGGGGAGCTGTTTTTT
CDR3 protein: CASSIPPDTGELFF

D gene: -
J gene: TRBJ2-7
clone size: once
V gene: TRBV12-3/TRBV12-4
CDR3 DNA: TGTGCCAGCAGGCAGGCCGGCGAGCAGTACTTC
CDR3 protein: CASRQAGEQYF

D gene: TRBD1
J gene: TRBJ1-5
clone size: -
V gene: TRBV7-9
CDR3 DNA: TGTGCCAGCAGCACCGGGACAGGGCTTGGGCAGCCCCAGCATTTT
CDR3 protein: CASSTGTGLGQPQHF

D gene: TRBD2
J gene: TRBJ2-2
clone size: -
V gene: TRBV5-4
CDR3 DNA: TGTGCCAGCAGATTTGGACTAGCGTCCGGGGAGCTGTTTTTT
CDR3 protein: CASRFGLASGELFF

D gene: -
J gene: TRBJ2-1
clone size: -
V gene: TRBV7-2
CDR3 DNA: TGTGCCAGCAGCTTCTCGGGGGACCACAATGAGCAGTTCTTC
CDR3 protein: CASSFSGDHNEQFF

D gene: TRBD2
J gene: TRBJ2-1
clone size: -
V gene: TRBV28
CDR3 DNA: TGTGCCAGCAGTCCCCCCCGACTAGCGCCCTACAATGAGCAGTTCTTC
CDR3 protein: CASSPPRLAPYNEQFF

D gene: TRBD1
J gene: TRBJ1-1
clone size: -
V gene: TRBV7-3
CDR3 DNA: TGTGCCAGCAGCTTACAGGGGGCTGGTTCTGAAGCTTTCTTT
CDR3 protein: CASSLQGAGSEAFF

D gene: -
J gene: TRBJ2-7
clone size: few
V gene: TRBV5-4
CDR3 DNA: TGTGCCAGCAGCTTGATCGAGGGAGGACGCGAGCAGTACTTC
CDR3 protein: CASSLIEGGREQYF

D gene: -
J gene: TRBJ1-5
clone size: -
V gene: TRBV29-1
CDR3 DNA: TGCAGCGTTCAGTTTCGCAATCAGCCCCAGCATTTT
CDR3 protein: CSVQFRNQPQHF

D gene: -
J gene: TRBJ1-1
clone size: -
V gene: TRBV4-3
CDR3 DNA: TGCGCCAGCAGCCAAGATGGGGCAGGTGAAGCTTTCTTT
CDR3 protein: CASSQDGAGEAFF

D gene: -
J gene: TRBJ2-7
clone size: -
V gene: TRBV7-6
CDR3 DNA: TGTGCCAGCAGCTTAGCCCCAGGACATACCCTCTACGAGCAGTACTTC
CDR3 protein: CASSLAPGHTLYEQYF

D gene: TRBD1
J gene: TRBJ1-1
clone size: -
V gene: TRBV6-2/TRBV6-3
CDR3 DNA: TGTGCCAGCAGTTACGACAGGGGCCAGCCTGAAGCTTTCTTT
CDR3 protein: CASSYDRGQPEAFF

D gene: -
J gene: TRBJ2-3
clone size: -
V gene: TRBV12-1
CDR3 DNA: TGTGCCAGCAGCCCCCAAGGAGGAGGGACGACTAGCACAGATACGCAGTATTTT
CDR3 protein: CASSPQGGGTTSTDTQYF

D gene: TRBD2
J gene: TRBJ2-1
clone size: -
V gene: TRBV3-1/TRBV3-2
CDR3 DNA: TGTGCCAGCAGCCAGACGGCTAGCGGGATTAATGAGCAGTTCTTC
CDR3 protein: CASSQTASGINEQFF